The 24 T cell receptor beta chains below all came from one sample that was sequenced in a study of blood T cell repertoires in COVID-19. Data came from immunoSEQ multiplex PCR; TCRdb stores just in-frame clones and leaves some out. The sample has 200,000 to 250,000 clones; roughly 81% are singletons. Sequencing input: peripheral blood. The receptors were sampled from a woman in her fifties or sixties with active or convalescent COVID-19.

The gene calls are TRBV6-5 and TRBJ1-1; no firm D call. Trimming shortened V by 7 bases and J by 1 base, and 13 bases separated the two germline ends. Germline loops: CDR1 MNHEY, CDR2 SVGAGI. The CDR3 totals 14 residues. CDR3 sequence: CASIAGKGNTEAFF. CDR3 in DNA: TGTGCCAGCATCGCGGGGAAGGGGAACACTGAAGCTTTCTTT.

The chain is built from TRBV4-2 and TRBJ1-3; D is ambiguous. CDR3 size: 16 residues. Germline V gives CDR1 LGHNA, CDR2 YNFKEQ. Trimming left V 3 bases short and J 0 bases short, with 12 bases between. The CDR3 sequence: CASSQAATASGNTIYF. The CDR3 nucleotides are TGTGCCAGCAGCCAGGCCGCAACAGCCTCTGGAAACACCATATATTTT.

This rearrangement joins TRBV5-5 to TRBJ1-1, with 10 bases aligning to TRBD1. J gave up 3 bases and V 0 bases, and 5 bases lay outside the gene matches. The CDR3 has 16 amino acids. The germline gives CDR1 SGHKS, CDR2 YYEKEE (reference sequence). The CDR3: CASSLVAGQGDTEAFF. The CDR3 DNA is TGTGCCAGCAGCTTGGTTGCTGGACAGGGGGACACTGAAGCTTTCTTT.

The chain combines TRBV19 with TRBJ1-1; D possibly corresponds to TRBD1 (5 bases). Germline assignment: CDR1 LNHDA and CDR2 SQIVND (reference sequence). Deletions cut 4 bases from V and 11 bases from J, with 17 bases between. The CDR3 totals 13 residues. CDR3 protein: CASSRGRGLGAFF. The CDR3 DNA sequence: TGTGCCAGTAGTAGAGGGAGGGGCTTGGGGGCTTTCTTT.

The genes are TRBV21-1 and TRBJ2-3; the table names TRBD2, a call not compared with the DNA. TRBV21-1 is an annotated pseudogene. The CDR3 consists of 16 residues. The DNA for the CDR3 is TGTGCCAGCAGCAAAGGACAGCGGGGGCCCACAGATACGCAGTATTTT. Its translation is CASSKGQRGPTDTQYF.

The chain couples TRBV5-8 to TRBJ2-7, with D perhaps matching TRBD2 (5 bases). V lost 0 bases and J 0 bases, leaving 10 bases between the germline ends. CDR1 is SGHTS and CDR2 is YDEGEE in the germline V gene. The CDR3 is 15 residues long. The CDR3, as DNA: TGTGCCAGCAGCTTGGAGGAGGTCTACTCCTACGAGCAGTACGTC. Residues: CASSLEEVYSYEQYV.

CDR3 region: CASSLGWEGDIQYF. Written as DNA, the CDR3 is TGCGCCAGCAGCTTGGGGTGGGAGGGAGACATTCAGTACTTC. The chain employs TRBV5-1 and TRBJ2-4; 7 bases line up with TRBD2. Looked up from germline, CDR1 is SGHRS and CDR2 is YFSETQ. Unmatched junction bases numbered 5, after V lost 0 bases and J lost 8 bases. The CDR3 is 14 amino acids.

The genes are TRBV6-2 or TRBV6-3 and TRBJ2-2; the match to TRBD2 covers 14 bases. Per germline, CDR1 MNHEY and CDR2 SVGEGT. Trimming removed 6 bases from V and 6 bases from J; junction bases left unmatched: 12. The CDR3 totals 18 residues. CDR3 sequence (DNA): TGTGCCAGCAGCAGTACCGGGACTAGCGGGAGTAGGGCCGGGGAGCTGTTTTTT. This encodes CASSSTGTSGSRAGELFF.

This chain connects TRBV9 to TRBJ1-4; the D gene is possibly TRBD1 (5 bases). The germline V gene has CDR1 SGDLS and CDR2 YYNGEE. The V and J ends lost 0 bases and 0 bases respectively, with 9 bases between them. The CDR3 covers 16 residues. This CDR3 is CASSVAGDSTNEKLFF. CDR3 bases: TGTGCCAGCAGCGTAGCGGGGGATTCAACTAATGAAAAACTGTTTTTT.

The table lists this clone with many counts. The chain joins TRBV27 to TRBJ1-5; D is uncertain. The germline V gene encodes CDR1 MNHEY and CDR2 SMNVEV (reference sequence). Deletions cut 3 bases from V and 7 bases from J, with 10 bases between. The CDR3 is made up of 13 amino acids. CDR3 sequence reads: CASSLRVTQPQHF. The CDR3 region has the DNA TGTGCCAGCAGTTTGCGGGTTACCCAGCCCCAGCATTTT.

The CDR3 loop is CASSTGTVTDTQYF. For the CDR3, the DNA is TGTGCCAGCAGTACCGGGACAGTCACAGATACGCAGTATTTT. This chain joins TRBV6-5 and TRBJ2-3, with 7 nucleotides matching TRBD1. Germline loops: CDR1 MNHEY, CDR2 SVGAGI. V trimming: 5 bases; J trimming: 2 bases; junction bases outside the gene matches: 4. CDR3 length equals 14 residues.

The V call is TRBV19, the J call TRBJ1-2; TRBD1 matches 10 bases. CDR1 is LNHDA and CDR2 is SQIVND in the germline V gene (reference sequence). J gave up 5 bases and V 7 bases, and 13 bases lay outside the gene matches. This CDR3 comprises 16 residues. DNA of the CDR3: TGTGCCAGTACCCAGACTCCCCGGGACAGGGGATATGGCTACACCTTC. This translates into CASTQTPRDRGYGYTF.

This rearrangement joins TRBV27 to TRBJ2-5, with D possibly matching TRBD2 (5 bases). The CDR3 is made up of 13 amino acids. V lost 6 bases to trimming and J lost 0 bases, with 8 bases between them. CDR1 MNHEY and CDR2 SMNVEV come from the germline V gene (reference sequence). CDR3 region: CASSQRYQETQYF. The CDR3 DNA reads TGTGCCAGCAGCCAGCGGTACCAAGAGACCCAGTACTTC.

The gene calls are TRBV5-1 and TRBJ2-2, with D tentatively TRBD2 (6 bases). V lost 1 base and J 7 bases, leaving 20 bases between the germline ends. The CDR3 covers 17 residues. CDR1 and CDR2 (germline): SGHRS, YFSETQ. The CDR3 DNA sequence: TGCGCCAGCAGCTTGTCGGGGTGGACTTCGGGGGACGGGGAGCTGTTTTTT. Amino acids: CASSLSGWTSGDGELFF. The full variable domain, in which reference TRBV5-1 and TRBJ2-2 provide the parts outside the CDR3, is KAGVTQTPRYLIKTRGQQVTLSCSPISGHRSVSWYQQTPGQGLQFLFEYFSETQRNKGNFPGRFSGRQFSNSRSEMNVSTLELGDSALYLCASSLSGWTSGDGELFFGEGSRLTVL.

The chain is built from TRBV28 and TRBJ1-6, with 9 nucleotides matching TRBD1. The CDR3 consists of 20 residues. With 5 bases clipped from V and 0 bases from J, the junction kept 14 bases outside the gene matches. Germline assignment: CDR1 MDHEN and CDR2 SYDVKM. DNA of the CDR3: TGTGCCAGCAGTGCACTACCGGGACAGGGCCACCGCTCCTATAATTCACCCCTCCACTTT. It is translated as CASSALPGQGHRSYNSPLHF.

The chain carries TRBV6-6 and TRBJ1-5; possibly TRBD1 for D (5 bases). The CDR3 runs to 14 residues. Germline lookup yields CDR1 MNHNY and CDR2 SVGAGI (reference sequence). Trimming took 0 bases from V and 5 from J, leaving 8 bases between them. CDR3 residues: CASSYSKGDQPQHF. The DNA for the CDR3 is TGTGCCAGCAGTTACTCGAAAGGGGATCAGCCCCAGCATTTT.

This clone was detected only once. This chain links TRBV27 with TRBJ2-4; 10 bases are shared with TRBD1. V lost 8 bases and J lost 3; bases outside the gene matches: 4. There are 14 residues in the CDR3. The germline gives CDR1 MNHEY, CDR2 SMNVEV (reference sequence). The CDR3 loop is CASGTGDGKNIQYF. DNA of the CDR3: TGTGCCAGCGGGACAGGGGACGGCAAAAACATTCAGTACTTC.

The chain uses TRBV6-1 and TRBJ1-5; D is possibly TRBD1 (5 bases). V was pared by 4 bases and J by 2 bases, with 18 bases between. This CDR3 contains 17 residues. Per the germline V gene, CDR1 is MNHNS and CDR2 is SASEGT. DNA for the CDR3: TGTGCCAGCAGTGTCCCCGTGGGGGGTCGGGGCAATCAGCCCCAGCATTTT. Its translation is CASSVPVGGRGNQPQHF.

The chain employs TRBV5-1 and TRBJ2-7; D is possibly TRBD2 (6 bases). Trimming pared 1 base from V and 4 bases from J, leaving 12 bases between. This CDR3 is 14 amino acids long. Germline V gene data show CDR1 as SGHRS and CDR2 as YFSETQ. The CDR3 region is CASSLMGGGYEQYF. In DNA, the CDR3 is TGCGCCAGCAGCTTGATGGGGGGTGGTTACGAGCAGTACTTC.

J is TRBJ1-1 and V is TRBV12-3 or TRBV12-4; D is possibly TRBD1 (5 bases). V was shortened by 3 bases and J by 4 bases, with 9 bases between the two germline ends. The length of the CDR3 is 13 residues. The CDR3 nucleotides read TGTGCCAGCAGTTTTCTGGGGGGCACTGAAGCTTTCTTT. Residues: CASSFLGGTEAFF.

The chain recombines TRBV20-1 with TRBJ1-2; the D is unclear. The CDR3 length is 11 residues. V lost 1 base to trimming and J lost 7 bases, with 7 bases between them. Germline CDR1 and CDR2: DFQATT and SNEGSKA (reference sequence). CDR3 in DNA: TGCAGTGCTAGAGGTGGGAGTGGCTACACCTTC. Translation: CSARGGSGYTF.

This chain connects TRBV6-1 to TRBJ1-2; TRBD1 aligns across 8 bases. The ends lost 1 base at V and 9 bases at J; junction bases unmatched: 10. CDR3 size: 15 residues. Germline V gene lookup returns CDR1 MNHNS and CDR2 SASEGT. The CDR3 DNA reads as TGTGCCAGCAGTGAAGTGAGATACGGACAGGGACGCTACACCTTC. This translates into CASSEVRYGQGRYTF.

The chain joins TRBV19 to TRBJ2-1; 7 positions match TRBD2. V trimming: 11 bases; J trimming: 4 bases; junction bases outside the gene matches: 8. Germline V lookup: CDR1 LNHDA, CDR2 SQIVND (reference sequence). The CDR3 spans 13 residues. In DNA, the CDR3 is TGTGCCGTAGAGGGGAGGGCTTACAATGAGCAGTTCTTC. Translation: CAVEGRAYNEQFF.

V is TRBV25-1 and J is TRBJ1-1; no reliable D call. The CDR3 totals 15 residues. Trimming shortened V by 5 bases and J by 5 bases, and 18 bases separated the two germline ends. Germline V gene sequence: CDR1 MGHDK, CDR2 SYGVNS. CDR3 amino acids: CASSRFGITGTEAFF. CDR3 nucleotides: TGTGCCAGCAGTCGATTTGGGATTACGGGGACTGAAGCTTTCTTT.